This T cell receptor (beta chain) was retrieved from a study of T cell changes during pregnancy in multiple sclerosis. The trim removed 4 bases at V and 5 bases at J, leaving 13 bases unmatched. CDR3 length: 17 residues. The germline gives CDR1 SGDLS, CDR2 YYNGEE. Only in-frame clones appear in the TCRdb table, and some are missing; sequencing was by immunoSEQ multiplex PCR. Of tens of thousands of clones detected, less than 90% appear once; the ten largest clones hold approximately 3.3%. This chain joins TRBV9 and TRBJ2-1, with 9 bases fitting TRBD2. The clonotype was recovered from a female donor with multiple sclerosis, enrolled in a pregnancy study. This specimen consisted of peripheral blood, obtained before pregnancy. The CDR3 sequence: CASSPRVIAGVNNEQFF. The CDR3 DNA is TGTGCCAGCAGCCCCCGGGTTATAGCGGGAGTCAACAATGAGCAGTTCTTC.